What follows are 25 T cell receptor beta chains derived from one specimen sequenced in a study of CD4 T cells in relation to SARS-CoV-2 and coronaviruses. Which antigens these TCRs recognize remains unknown. The protocol was immunoSEQ multiplex PCR, while the TCRdb copy is restricted to in-frame clones and leaves out a portion. The sample has approximately 16,000 clones; roughly four fifths are singletons. Unexposed donor CD4+ T cells date from about 2011-2018, before the COVID-19 pandemic. After 10 to 11 days of culture, CD4+ T cells were isolated. Sequencing was done on a sample of CD4+ T cells from PBMCs, cultured in vitro. These receptors came from a human donor in good health.

This chain links TRBV12-5 with TRBJ1-2; no firm D call. Germline CDR1 reads LGHNT; CDR2 reads FRNRAP. The CDR3 is made up of 14 amino acids. The V gene lost 5 bases and the J gene lost 0 bases, with 10 bases spanning the gap. The chain's CDR3 is CASGLSPANYGYTF. Here the CDR3 DNA reads TGTGCTAGTGGTCTCTCTCCGGCTAACTATGGCTACACCTTC.

The chain has TRBV24-1 and TRBJ2-2; no reliable D call. This CDR3 is 18 amino acids long. Per the germline V gene, CDR1 is KGHDR and CDR2 is SFDVKD. Trimming removed 1 base at V and 1 base at J, with 15 bases between. The CDR3 DNA is TGTGCCACCAGTGATTTACCCTATATTGCAGGGAACACCGGGGAGCTGTTTTTT. This encodes CATSDLPYIAGNTGELFF.

CDR3 DNA sequence: TGCGCCAGCAGTGGGGGCTGGACCGGGGAGCTGTTTTTT. Translation gives CASSGGWTGELFF. The chain carries TRBV10-1 and TRBJ2-2, with a tentative D call TRBD1 (5 bases). Germline CDR1 and CDR2: WNHNN and SYGVQD (reference sequence). The CDR3 runs to 13 residues. V lost 4 bases, J lost 5 bases, and 8 bases lay in between.

This clone has more than one count but fewer than ten. The rearrangement joins TRBV12-3 or TRBV12-4 to TRBJ1-1; no clear D gene. This CDR3 comprises 13 residues. V was cut by 2 bases and J by 0 bases, with 4 bases left in between. CDR3 nucleotide sequence: TGTGCCAGCAGTTTACTCGTGAACACTGAAGCTTTCTTT. Translating it yields CASSLLVNTEAFF.

J is TRBJ2-1 and V is TRBV6-5; 11 positions match TRBD2. The germline V gene has CDR1 MNHEY and CDR2 SVGAGI. The length of the CDR3 is 15 residues. The V and J ends lost 7 bases and 10 bases, in that order; junction bases with no gene match: 12. The DNA for the CDR3 is TGTGCCAGCAACCGCCGGTCACTAGCGGGAGTGGAGCAGTTCTTC. Amino acids: CASNRRSLAGVEQFF.

This clone was observed a few times. V is TRBV19 and J is TRBJ2-4; TRBD2 agrees at 9 bases. This CDR3 comprises 16 residues. The V gene end was trimmed by 6 bases and the J gene end by 0 bases; junction bases not matched to a gene: 6. In germline, CDR1 is LNHDA, CDR2 SQIVND (reference sequence). CDR3 nucleotide sequence: TGTGCCAGTAGGAGATCTAGCGGGATAGCCAAAAACATTCAGTACTTC. This sequence encodes CASRRSSGIAKNIQYF. Full variable domain (rest looked up from reference TRBV19 and TRBJ2-4): DGGITQSPKYLFRKEGQNVTLSCEQNLNHDAMYWYRQDPGQGLRLIYYSQIVNDFQKGDIAEGYSVSREKKESFPLTVTSAQKNPTAFYLCASRRSSGIAKNIQYFGAGTRLSVL.

The chain combines TRBV7-2 with TRBJ2-5, with D possibly being TRBD2 (5 bases). The CDR3 totals 12 residues. Trimming stripped 4 bases from V and 7 bases from J, with 10 bases between. Per the germline V gene, CDR1 is SGHTA and CDR2 is FQGNSA. The CDR3: CASSYPRGTQYF. As DNA, the CDR3 is TGTGCCAGCAGCTATCCCCGGGGGACCCAGTACTTC.

This chain joins TRBV5-1 and TRBJ2-5; possibly TRBD1 or TRBD2 for D (5 bases each). The CDR3 runs to 13 residues. V was shortened by 5 bases and J by 3 bases, with 11 bases between the two germline ends. The germline gives CDR1 SGHRS, CDR2 YFSETQ. CDR3 sequence reads: CASRGTEEETQYF. In nucleotides, the CDR3 is TGCGCCAGCAGGGGGACCGAAGAAGAGACCCAGTACTTC.

V gene TRBV6-1 combines with J gene TRBJ2-1; no clear D gene. This CDR3 is 12 amino acids long. The V gene's germline CDR1 is MNHNS and CDR2 SASEGT. Between the trimmed V and J ends, which lost 3 bases and 6 bases, there was a span of 6 bases. DNA for the CDR3: TGTGCCAGCAGTGATTTCACCAATGAGCAGTTCTTC. This sequence encodes CASSDFTNEQFF.

The rearrangement joins TRBV7-9 to TRBJ1-2; perhaps TRBD1 as D (6 bases). V lost 2 bases and J 6 bases, leaving 13 bases between the germline ends. The CDR3 has 14 residues. CDR1 and CDR2 from the germline V gene are SEHNR and FQNEAQ (reference sequence). The CDR3 nucleotides are TGTGCCAGCAGCTTACGAGGGGGAGGCGATGGCTACACCTTC. Translating gives CASSLRGGGDGYTF.

The J gene is TRBJ2-5, the V gene TRBV5-6, with 7 bases matching TRBD1. Trimming cost V 0 bases and J 1 base; bases outside gene matches: 3. Germline CDR1 and CDR2: SGHDT and YYEEEE. This CDR3 spans 15 amino acids. The CDR3 sequence is CASSLGGGSQETQYF. The CDR3 nucleotides are TGTGCCAGCAGCTTGGGAGGGGGCTCCCAAGAGACCCAGTACTTC.

V usage is TRBV4-1 and J usage is TRBJ1-3; maybe TRBD1 (6 bases). The V end was cut by 4 bases, the J end by 1 base, with 17 bases between. The CDR3 sequence is 17 residues long. CDR1 and CDR2 (germline): MGHRA, YSYEKL. The CDR3 sequence: CASSPSLTGWSGNTIYF. CDR3 sequence (DNA): TGCGCCAGCAGCCCATCCCTAACAGGGTGGTCTGGAAACACCATATATTTT.

This clone was observed once. The chain combines TRBV7-6 with TRBJ1-6, with unresolved D. The CDR3 is 15 amino acids. V shed 1 base and J shed 7 bases, with 11 bases lying between them. Germline lookup yields CDR1 SGHVS and CDR2 FNYEAQ. The DNA of the CDR3 is TGTGCCAGCAGCTTAGGGGGTAGGGAAAATTCACCCCTCCACTTT. It yields the protein CASSLGGRENSPLHF.

The CDR3, as DNA: TGTGCCAGCAGTTCCCGGACAGGGGGGAGGCGGGATCACGAGCAGTACTTC. This encodes CASSSRTGGRRDHEQYF. This chain links TRBV27 with TRBJ2-7; TRBD1 matches 10 bases. The CDR3 totals 17 residues. Germline CDR1 reads MNHEY; CDR2 reads SMNVEV (reference sequence). The J segment lost 5 bases and the V segment lost 4 bases, leaving 14 bases of the junction unmatched.

The gene calls are TRBV10-3 and TRBJ1-5; tentative D call: TRBD1 (6 bases). Looked up from germline, CDR1 is ENHRY and CDR2 is SYGVKD. The ends were cut back, 9 bases at V and 1 base at J, with 10 bases in the middle. This CDR3 contains 13 residues. DNA of the CDR3: TGTGCCATACAGGGTGTGAGCAATCAGCCCCAGCATTTT. This gives the protein CAIQGVSNQPQHF.

Regarding this clone: Relative to the germline gene, one junction end is altered; a read error may explain this. This chain uses TRBV2 with TRBJ2-5; D ambiguous. The CDR3 is made up of 11 amino acids. CDR1 and CDR2 from the germline V gene are SNHLY and FYNNEI. The chain's CDR3 is CASREVETQYF. CDR3 nucleotides: TGTGCCAGCAGGGAAGTGGAGACCCAGTACTTC. Combining the CDR3 with reference TRBV2 and TRBJ2-5 gives the whole variable domain EPEVTQTPSHQVTQMGQEVILRCVPISNHLYFYWYRQILGQKVEFLVSFYNNEISEKSEIFDDQFSVERPDGSNFTLKIRSTKLEDSAMYFCASREVETQYFGPGTRLLVL.

V gene TRBV4-2 combines with J gene TRBJ1-1, with D possibly matching TRBD1 (6 bases). V gave up 5 bases and J gave up 1 base, with 17 bases separating them. Per germline, CDR1 LGHNA and CDR2 YNFKEQ. The CDR3 extends over 16 amino acids. The CDR3 nucleotides are TGTGCCAGCAGCAGAAGGGGGGGGGCAACGAACACTGAAGCTTTCTTT. Its translation is CASSRRGGATNTEAFF.

The chain couples TRBV7-3 to TRBJ1-1; D is ambiguous. From germline, CDR1 is SGHTA and CDR2 FQGTGA. The CDR3 covers 15 residues. Deletions cut 2 bases from V and 1 base from J, with 11 bases between. CDR3 loop: CASSLDGRRNTEAFF. CDR3 coding DNA: TGTGCCAGCAGCTTAGATGGTCGGCGGAACACTGAAGCTTTCTTT.

The rearrangement uses TRBV7-3 and TRBJ2-3; no definite D call. The CDR3 spans 14 residues. The germline gives CDR1 SGHTA, CDR2 FQGTGA. Trimming shortened V by 1 base and J by 2 bases, and 7 bases separated the two germline ends. The CDR3 spells CASSLSANTDTQYF. The CDR3 DNA follows: TGTGCCAGCAGCTTAAGCGCAAACACAGATACGCAGTATTTT.

V is TRBV3-1 (or the pseudogene TRBV3-2) and J is TRBJ1-2, with 7 positions matching TRBD1. The length of the CDR3 is 13 residues. V lost 4 bases and J lost 6; bases outside the gene matches: 5. The germline V gene encodes CDR1 LGHDT and CDR2 YNNKEL (reference sequence). This CDR3 reads CASSRRQGHGYTF. CDR3 DNA: TGTGCCAGCAGCCGCCGACAGGGCCATGGCTACACCTTC.

V and J are TRBV19 and TRBJ1-1; 7 bases are a match to TRBD1. V was clipped by 5 bases and J by 0 bases; unmatched bases: 6. The CDR3 sequence is 15 residues long. The germline V gene encodes CDR1 LNHDA and CDR2 SQIVND (reference sequence). The CDR3 DNA reads TGTGCCAGTAGTTTACACAGGGGTGTGAACACTGAAGCTTTCTTT. Residues: CASSLHRGVNTEAFF.

The V and J genes are TRBV12-3 or TRBV12-4 and TRBJ1-4; D is ambiguous. The ends were cut back, 3 bases at V and 7 bases at J, with 6 bases in the middle. The CDR3 covers 12 residues. The CDR3 nucleotides are TGTGCCAGCAGTTTGTTTTTTGAAAAACTGTTTTTT. This translates into CASSLFFEKLFF.

The V and J genes are TRBV18 and TRBJ2-3, with 7 bases matching TRBD1. Germline V gene data show CDR1 as KGHSH and CDR2 as LQKENI. Trimming removed 3 bases from V and 1 base from J; junction bases left unmatched: 4. The CDR3 runs 15 residues. The CDR3 DNA reads as TGTGCCAGCTCACCTTACAGGGGCGGCACAGATACGCAGTATTTT. Its protein product is CASSPYRGGTDTQYF.

The gene calls are TRBV6-1 and TRBJ2-7; TRBD2 matches at 7 bases. Unmatched junction bases numbered 7, after V lost 3 bases and J lost 2 bases. CDR3 length: 15 amino acids. The V gene's germline CDR1 is MNHNS and CDR2 SASEGT. The CDR3 DNA follows: TGTGCCAGCAGTGACGGCTCGGGGGGAACCTACGAGCAGTACTTC. This sequence encodes CASSDGSGGTYEQYF.

The J gene is TRBJ1-6, the V gene TRBV24-1, with TRBD1 as a possible D gene (6 bases). Germline V gives CDR1 KGHDR, CDR2 SFDVKD. This CDR3 is 15 amino acids long. With 7 bases removed from V and 5 bases from J, the gap between germline ends came to 14 bases. The CDR3 DNA follows: TGTGCCACCAGCGCTGGACAGACAAATAATTCACCCCTCCACTTT. Residues: CATSAGQTNNSPLHF.